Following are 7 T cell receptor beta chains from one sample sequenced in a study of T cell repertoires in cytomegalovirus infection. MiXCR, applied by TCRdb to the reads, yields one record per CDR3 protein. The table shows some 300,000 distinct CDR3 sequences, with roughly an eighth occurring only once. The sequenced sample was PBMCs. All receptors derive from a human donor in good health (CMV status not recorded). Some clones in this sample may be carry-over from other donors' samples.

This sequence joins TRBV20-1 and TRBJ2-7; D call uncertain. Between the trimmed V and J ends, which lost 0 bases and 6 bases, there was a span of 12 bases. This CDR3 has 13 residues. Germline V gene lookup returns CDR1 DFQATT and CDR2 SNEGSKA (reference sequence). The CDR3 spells CSARDPYLGEQYF. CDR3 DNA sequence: TGCAGTGCTAGAGATCCCTATTTGGGCGAGCAGTACTTC.

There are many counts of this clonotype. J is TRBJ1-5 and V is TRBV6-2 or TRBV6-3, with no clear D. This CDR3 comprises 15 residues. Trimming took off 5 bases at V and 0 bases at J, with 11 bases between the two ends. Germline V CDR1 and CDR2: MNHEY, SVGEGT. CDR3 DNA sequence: TGTGCCAGCAGTCAAGGGAGTTATAGCAATCAGCCCCAGCATTTT. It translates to CASSQGSYSNQPQHF.

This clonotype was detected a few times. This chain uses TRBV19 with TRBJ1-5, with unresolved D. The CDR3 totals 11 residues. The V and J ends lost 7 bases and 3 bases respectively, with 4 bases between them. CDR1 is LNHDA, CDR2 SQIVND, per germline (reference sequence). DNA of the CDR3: TGTGCCAGTAAGGTCAATCAGCCCCAGCATTTT. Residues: CASKVNQPQHF.

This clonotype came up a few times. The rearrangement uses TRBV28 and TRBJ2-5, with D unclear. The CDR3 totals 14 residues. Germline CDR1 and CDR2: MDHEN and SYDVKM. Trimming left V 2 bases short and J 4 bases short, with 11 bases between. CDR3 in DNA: TGTGCCAGCAGTTTACAAGGGCAGGTAGAGACCCAGTACTTC. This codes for CASSLQGQVETQYF.

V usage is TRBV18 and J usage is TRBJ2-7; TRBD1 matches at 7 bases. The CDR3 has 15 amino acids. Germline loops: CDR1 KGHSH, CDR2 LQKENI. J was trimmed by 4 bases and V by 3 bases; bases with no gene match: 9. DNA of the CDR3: TGTGCCAGCTCACCGGGACAGAGAAGGCCGTACGAGCAGTACGTC. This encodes CASSPGQRRPYEQYV.

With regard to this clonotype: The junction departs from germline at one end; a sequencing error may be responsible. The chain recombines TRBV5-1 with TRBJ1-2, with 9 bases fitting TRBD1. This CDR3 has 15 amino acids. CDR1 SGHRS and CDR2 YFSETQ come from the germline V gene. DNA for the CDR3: TGTGCCAGCAGCTGGGGACAGGGAGCTAACTATGGCTACACCTTC. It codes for CASSWGQGANYGYTF.

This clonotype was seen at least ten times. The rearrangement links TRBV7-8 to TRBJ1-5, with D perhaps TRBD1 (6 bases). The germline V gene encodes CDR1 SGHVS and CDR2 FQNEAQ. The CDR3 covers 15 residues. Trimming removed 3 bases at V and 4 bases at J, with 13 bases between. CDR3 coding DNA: TGTGCCAGCAGCTTGGGGGGGGCCCTTAATCAGCCCCAGCATTTT. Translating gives CASSLGGALNQPQHF.